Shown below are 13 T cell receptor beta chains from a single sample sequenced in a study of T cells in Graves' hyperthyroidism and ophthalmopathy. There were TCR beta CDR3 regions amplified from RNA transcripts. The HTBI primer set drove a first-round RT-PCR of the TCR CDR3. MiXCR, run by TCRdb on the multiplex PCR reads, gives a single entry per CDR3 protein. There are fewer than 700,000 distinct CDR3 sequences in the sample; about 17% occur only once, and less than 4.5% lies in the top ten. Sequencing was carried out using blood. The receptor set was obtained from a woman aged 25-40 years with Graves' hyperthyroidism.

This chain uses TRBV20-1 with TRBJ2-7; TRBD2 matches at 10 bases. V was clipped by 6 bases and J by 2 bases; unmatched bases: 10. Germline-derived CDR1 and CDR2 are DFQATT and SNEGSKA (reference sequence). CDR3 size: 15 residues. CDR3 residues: CSAYSLAGEAYEQYF. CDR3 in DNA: TGCAGTGCCTACTCCCTAGCGGGAGAGGCCTACGAGCAGTACTTC.

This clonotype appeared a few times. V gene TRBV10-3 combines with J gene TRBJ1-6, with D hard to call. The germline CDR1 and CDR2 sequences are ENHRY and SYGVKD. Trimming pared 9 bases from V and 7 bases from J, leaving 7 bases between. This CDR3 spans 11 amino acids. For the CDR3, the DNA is TGTGCCATTAGAGACAATTCACCCCTCCACTTT. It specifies CAIRDNSPLHF.

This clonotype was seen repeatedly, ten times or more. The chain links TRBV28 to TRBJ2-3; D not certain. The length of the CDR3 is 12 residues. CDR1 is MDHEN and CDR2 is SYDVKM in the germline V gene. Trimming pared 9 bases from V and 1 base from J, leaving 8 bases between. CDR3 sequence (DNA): TGTGCCAGTTTGGCAGGCACAGATACGCAGTATTTT. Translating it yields CASLAGTDTQYF.

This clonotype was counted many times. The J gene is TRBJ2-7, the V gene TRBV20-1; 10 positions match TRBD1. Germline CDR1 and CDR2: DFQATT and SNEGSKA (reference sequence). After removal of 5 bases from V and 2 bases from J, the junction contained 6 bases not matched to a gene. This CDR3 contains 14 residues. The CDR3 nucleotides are TGCAGTGCTGGGGACAGGGGAAAAGCCTACGAGCAGTACTTC. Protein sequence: CSAGDRGKAYEQYF.

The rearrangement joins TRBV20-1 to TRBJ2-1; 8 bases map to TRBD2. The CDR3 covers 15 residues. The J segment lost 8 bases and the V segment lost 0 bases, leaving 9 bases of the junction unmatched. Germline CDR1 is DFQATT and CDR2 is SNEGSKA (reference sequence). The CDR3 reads CSARDLNGRAYEQFF. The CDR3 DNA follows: TGCAGTGCTAGAGATCTGAACGGGAGGGCCTATGAGCAGTTCTTC.

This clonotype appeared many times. CDR3 residues: CASSLDPRIYEQYF. Here the CDR3 DNA reads TGTGCCAGCAGTTTAGACCCCAGAATATACGAGCAGTACTTC. This chain links TRBV28 with TRBJ2-7, with no clear D. Trimming removed 2 bases at V and 4 bases at J, with 12 bases between. CDR3 length equals 14 residues. CDR1 MDHEN and CDR2 SYDVKM come from the germline V gene.

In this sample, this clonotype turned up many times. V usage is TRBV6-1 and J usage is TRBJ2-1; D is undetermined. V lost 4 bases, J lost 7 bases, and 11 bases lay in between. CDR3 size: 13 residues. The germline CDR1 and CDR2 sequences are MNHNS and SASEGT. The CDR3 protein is CASSVFLSNEQFF. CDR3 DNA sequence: TGTGCCAGCAGTGTATTCCTCTCAAATGAGCAGTTCTTC.

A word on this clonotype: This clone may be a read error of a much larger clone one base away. CDR3 amino acids: CASKRDVASTDTQYF. CDR3 in DNA: TGTGCCAGCAAACGGGACGTCGCCAGCACAGATACGCAGTATTTT. V and J are TRBV7-2 and TRBJ2-3; D may be TRBD1 or TRBD2 (5 bases each). CDR1 and CDR2 (germline): SGHTA, FQGNSA. V was shortened by 7 bases and J by 0 bases, with 14 bases between the two germline ends. The CDR3 contains 15 residues. Full variable domain (rest looked up from reference TRBV7-2 and TRBJ2-3): GAGVSQSPSNKVTEKGKDVELRCDPISGHTALYWYRQSLGQGLEFLIYFQGNSAPDKSGLPSDRFSAERTGGSVSTLTIQRTQQEDSAVYLCASKRDVASTDTQYFGPGTRLTVL.

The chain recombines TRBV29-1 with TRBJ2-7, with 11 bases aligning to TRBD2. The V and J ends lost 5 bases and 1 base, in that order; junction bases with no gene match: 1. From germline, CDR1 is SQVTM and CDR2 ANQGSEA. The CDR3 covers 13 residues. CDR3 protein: CSVIAGGSYEQYF. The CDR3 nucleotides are TGCAGCGTTATAGCGGGAGGGTCCTACGAGCAGTACTTC.

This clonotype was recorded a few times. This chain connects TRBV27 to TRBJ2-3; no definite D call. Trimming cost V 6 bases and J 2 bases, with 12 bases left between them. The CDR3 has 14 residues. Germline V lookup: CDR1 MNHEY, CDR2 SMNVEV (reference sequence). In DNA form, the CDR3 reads TGTGCCAGCAGCCCGATTCCACCCACAGATACGCAGTATTTT. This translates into CASSPIPPTDTQYF.

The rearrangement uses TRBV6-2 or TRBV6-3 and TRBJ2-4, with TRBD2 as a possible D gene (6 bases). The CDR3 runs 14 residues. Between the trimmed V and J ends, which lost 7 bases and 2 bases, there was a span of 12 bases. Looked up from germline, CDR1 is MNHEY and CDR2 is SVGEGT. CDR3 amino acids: CASKGGASKNIQYF. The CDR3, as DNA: TGTGCCAGCAAAGGAGGGGCTTCCAAAAACATTCAGTACTTC.

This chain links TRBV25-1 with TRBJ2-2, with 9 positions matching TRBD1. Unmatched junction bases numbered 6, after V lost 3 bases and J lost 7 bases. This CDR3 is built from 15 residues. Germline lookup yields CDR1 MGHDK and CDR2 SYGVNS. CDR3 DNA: TGTGCCAGCAGTGACTCGGACAGGGGTGGCGGGGAGCTGTTTTTT. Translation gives CASSDSDRGGGELFF. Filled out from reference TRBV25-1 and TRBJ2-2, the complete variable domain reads EADIYQTPRYLVIGTGKKITLECSQTMGHDKMYWYQQDPGMELHLIHYSYGVNSTEKGDLSSESTVSRIRTEHFPLTLESARPSHTSQYLCASSDSDRGGGELFFGEGSRLTVL.

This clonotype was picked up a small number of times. CDR3 protein: CASSDRGMRMNTEAFF. CDR3 DNA: TGTGCCAGCAGTGACAGGGGCATGAGAATGAACACTGAAGCTTTCTTT. The chain couples TRBV6-1 to TRBJ1-1; weak D call: TRBD1 (6 bases). This CDR3 has 16 residues. The V gene lost 3 bases and the J gene lost 0 bases, with 14 bases spanning the gap. From germline, CDR1 is MNHNS and CDR2 SASEGT.